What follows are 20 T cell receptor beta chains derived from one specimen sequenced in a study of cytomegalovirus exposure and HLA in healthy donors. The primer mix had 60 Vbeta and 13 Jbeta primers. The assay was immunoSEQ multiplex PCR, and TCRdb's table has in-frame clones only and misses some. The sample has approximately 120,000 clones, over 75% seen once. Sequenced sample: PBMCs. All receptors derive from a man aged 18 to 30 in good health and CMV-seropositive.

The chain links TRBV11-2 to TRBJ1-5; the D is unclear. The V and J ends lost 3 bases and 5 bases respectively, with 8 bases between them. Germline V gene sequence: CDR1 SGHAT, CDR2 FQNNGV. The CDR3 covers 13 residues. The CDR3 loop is CASSFNRYQPQHF. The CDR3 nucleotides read TGTGCCAGCAGCTTTAACAGATATCAGCCCCAGCATTTT.

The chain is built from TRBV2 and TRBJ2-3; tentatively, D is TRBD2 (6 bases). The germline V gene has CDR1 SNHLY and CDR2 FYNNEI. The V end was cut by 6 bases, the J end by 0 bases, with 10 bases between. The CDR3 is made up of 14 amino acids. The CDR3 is CASRVAVSTDTQYF. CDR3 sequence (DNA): TGTGCCAGCAGGGTAGCGGTCAGCACAGATACGCAGTATTTT.

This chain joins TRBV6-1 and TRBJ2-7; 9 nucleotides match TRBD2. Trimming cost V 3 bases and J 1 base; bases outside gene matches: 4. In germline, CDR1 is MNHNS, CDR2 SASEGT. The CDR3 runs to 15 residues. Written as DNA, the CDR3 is TGTGCCAGCAGTGACGAGCTAGCGGGGTCCTACGAGCAGTACTTC. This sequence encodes CASSDELAGSYEQYF.

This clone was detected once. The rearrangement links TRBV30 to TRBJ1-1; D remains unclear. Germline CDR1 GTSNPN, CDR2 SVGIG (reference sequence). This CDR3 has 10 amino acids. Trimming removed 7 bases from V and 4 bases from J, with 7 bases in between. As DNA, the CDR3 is TGTGCCTTGGAGGTCACTGAAGCTTTCTTT. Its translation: CALEVTEAFF.

The CDR3 loop reads CASSTPDRGLSYNSPLHF. CDR3 in DNA: TGTGCCAGCAGCACTCCTGACAGGGGTCTCTCCTATAATTCACCCCTCCACTTT. The V call is TRBV7-2, the J call TRBJ1-6; 8 bases are shared with TRBD1. Germline values: CDR1 SGHTA, CDR2 FQGNSA. With 5 bases clipped from V and 0 bases from J, the junction kept 9 bases outside the gene matches. This CDR3 contains 18 residues. The complete variable domain, with remaining parts taken from reference TRBV7-2 and TRBJ1-6, reads GAGVSQSPSNKVTEKGKDVELRCDPISGHTALYWYRQSLGQGLEFLIYFQGNSAPDKSGLPSDRFSAERTGGSVSTLTIQRTQQEDSAVYLCASSTPDRGLSYNSPLHFGNGTRLTVT.

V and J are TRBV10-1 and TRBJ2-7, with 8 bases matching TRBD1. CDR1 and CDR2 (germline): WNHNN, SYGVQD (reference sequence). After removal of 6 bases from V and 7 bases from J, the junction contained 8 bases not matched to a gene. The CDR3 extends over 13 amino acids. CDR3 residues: CASSMTGAGEQYF. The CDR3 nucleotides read TGCGCCAGCAGCATGACAGGGGCTGGGGAGCAGTACTTC.

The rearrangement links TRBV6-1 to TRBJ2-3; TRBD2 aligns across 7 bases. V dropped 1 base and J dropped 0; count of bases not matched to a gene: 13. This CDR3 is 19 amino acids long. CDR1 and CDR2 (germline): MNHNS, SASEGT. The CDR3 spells CASSEGFLEGAGSTDTQYF. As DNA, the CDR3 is TGTGCCAGCAGTGAAGGATTTTTGGAAGGAGCGGGAAGCACAGATACGCAGTATTTT.

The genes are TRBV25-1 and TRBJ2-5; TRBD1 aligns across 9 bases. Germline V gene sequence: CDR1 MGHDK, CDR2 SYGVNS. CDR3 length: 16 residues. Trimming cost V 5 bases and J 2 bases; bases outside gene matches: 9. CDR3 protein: CASSPGQGTEQETQYF. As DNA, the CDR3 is TGTGCCAGCAGTCCCGGACAGGGGACTGAGCAAGAGACCCAGTACTTC.

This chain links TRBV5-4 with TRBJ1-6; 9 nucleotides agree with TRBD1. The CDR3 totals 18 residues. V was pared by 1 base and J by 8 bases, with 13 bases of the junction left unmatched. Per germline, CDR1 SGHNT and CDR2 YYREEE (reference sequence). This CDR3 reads CASSLWDRDFLIDSPLHF. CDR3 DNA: TGTGCCAGCAGCTTGTGGGACAGGGACTTCCTTATAGATTCACCCCTCCACTTT.

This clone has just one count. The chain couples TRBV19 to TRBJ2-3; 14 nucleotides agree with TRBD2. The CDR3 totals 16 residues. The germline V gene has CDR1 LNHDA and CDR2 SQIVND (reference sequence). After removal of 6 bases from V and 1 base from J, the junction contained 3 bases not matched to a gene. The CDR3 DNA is TGTGCCAGTAGCAGACTAGCGGGGGGGGGCACAGATACGCAGTATTTT. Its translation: CASSRLAGGGTDTQYF.

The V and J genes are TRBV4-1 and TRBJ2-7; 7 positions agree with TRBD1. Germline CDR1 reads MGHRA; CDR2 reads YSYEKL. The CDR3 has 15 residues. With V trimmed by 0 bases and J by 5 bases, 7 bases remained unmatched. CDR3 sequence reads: CASSQERDRAHEQYF. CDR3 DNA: TGCGCCAGCAGCCAAGAGAGAGACAGGGCCCACGAGCAGTACTTC.

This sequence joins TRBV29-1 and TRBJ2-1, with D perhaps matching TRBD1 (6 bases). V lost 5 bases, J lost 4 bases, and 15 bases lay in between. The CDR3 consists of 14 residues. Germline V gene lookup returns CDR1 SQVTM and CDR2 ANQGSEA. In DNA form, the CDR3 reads TGCAGCGTTAAAACAGGGTTAAGGTACAATGAGCAGTTCTTC. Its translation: CSVKTGLRYNEQFF.

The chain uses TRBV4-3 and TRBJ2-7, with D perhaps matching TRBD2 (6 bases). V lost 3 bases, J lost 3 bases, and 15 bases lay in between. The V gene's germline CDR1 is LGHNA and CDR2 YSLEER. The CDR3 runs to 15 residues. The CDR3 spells CASSHARGGFYEQYF. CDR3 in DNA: TGCGCCAGCAGCCATGCCCGTGGAGGGTTCTACGAGCAGTACTTC.

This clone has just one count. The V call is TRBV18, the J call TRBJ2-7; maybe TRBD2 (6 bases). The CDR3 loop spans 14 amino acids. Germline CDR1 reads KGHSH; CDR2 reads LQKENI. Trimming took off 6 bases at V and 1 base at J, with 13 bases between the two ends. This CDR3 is CASSSGTGSYEQYF. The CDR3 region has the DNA TGTGCCAGCTCCTCCGGGACTGGATCCTACGAGCAGTACTTC.

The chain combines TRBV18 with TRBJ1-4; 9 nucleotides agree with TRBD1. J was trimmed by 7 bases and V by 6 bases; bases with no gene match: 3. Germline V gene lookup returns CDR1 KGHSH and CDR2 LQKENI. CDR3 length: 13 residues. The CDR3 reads CASSVDRGEKLFF. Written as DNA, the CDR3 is TGTGCCAGCTCCGTGGACAGGGGTGAAAAACTGTTTTTT.

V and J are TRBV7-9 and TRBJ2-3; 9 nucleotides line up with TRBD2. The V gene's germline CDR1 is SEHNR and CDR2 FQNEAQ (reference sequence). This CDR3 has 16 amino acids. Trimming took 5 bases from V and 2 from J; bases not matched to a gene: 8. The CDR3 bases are TGTGCCAGCAGCCCGGGACTAGCTGTAGACACAGATACGCAGTATTTT. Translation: CASSPGLAVDTDTQYF.

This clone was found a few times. The CDR3 spells CASSTYTQGAETQYF. In DNA form, the CDR3 reads TGTGCCAGCAGCACATATACCCAGGGGGCAGAGACCCAGTACTTC. The J gene is TRBJ2-5, the V gene TRBV7-2; TRBD1 agrees at 8 bases. Unmatched junction bases numbered 9, after V lost 5 bases and J lost 4 bases. This CDR3 comprises 15 residues. Germline V gene lookup returns CDR1 SGHTA and CDR2 FQGNSA.

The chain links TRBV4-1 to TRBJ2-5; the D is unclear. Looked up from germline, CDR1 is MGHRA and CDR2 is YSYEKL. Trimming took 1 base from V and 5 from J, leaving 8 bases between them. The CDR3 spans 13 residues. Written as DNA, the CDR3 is TGCGCCAGCAGCCAAGGACTTGGGGAGACCCAGTACTTC. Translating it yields CASSQGLGETQYF.

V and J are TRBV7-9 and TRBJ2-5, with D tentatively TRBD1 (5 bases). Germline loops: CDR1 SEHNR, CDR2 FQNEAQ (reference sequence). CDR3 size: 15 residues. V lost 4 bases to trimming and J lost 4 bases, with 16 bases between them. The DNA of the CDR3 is TGTGCCAGCAGCTCGTATGACAGTTGGATAGAGACCCAGTACTTC. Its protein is CASSSYDSWIETQYF.

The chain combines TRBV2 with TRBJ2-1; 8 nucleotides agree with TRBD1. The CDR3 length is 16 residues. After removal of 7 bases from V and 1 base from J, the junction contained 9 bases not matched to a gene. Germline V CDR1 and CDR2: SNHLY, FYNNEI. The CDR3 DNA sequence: TGTGCCAGCACAAACGACAGGGGACTGTCCTACAATGAGCAGTTCTTC. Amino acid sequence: CASTNDRGLSYNEQFF.